A single sample gave rise to the 21 T cell receptor beta chains below, sequenced in a study of CD8 T cells in Susac syndrome. It was with random hexamers that 0.5 to 1 ug RNA was reverse transcribed. TCRdb re-analysed the immunoSEQ multiplex PCR reads in MiXCR, keeping a single row per CDR3 protein. The table has 150,000 to 200,000 distinct CDR3 sequences, less than 95% seen once. The sequenced sample was CD4+ T cells from PBMCs. Receptors were obtained from a human donor with multiple sclerosis.

The chain recombines TRBV7-8 with TRBJ2-3; 10 positions agree with TRBD2. CDR3 length: 16 amino acids. J gave up 11 bases and V 5 bases, and 16 bases lay outside the gene matches. In germline, CDR1 is SGHVS, CDR2 FQNEAQ. CDR3: CASSLARAGGPFGQYF. CDR3 DNA: TGTGCCAGCAGCCTCGCCCGAGCGGGAGGGCCTTTCGGGCAGTATTTT.

The V call is TRBV29-1, the J call TRBJ2-2, with D possibly being TRBD1 (6 bases). The CDR3 is 13 amino acids. Germline lookup yields CDR1 SQVTM and CDR2 ANQGSEA. The V gene lost 5 bases and the J gene lost 5 bases, with 12 bases spanning the gap. The CDR3 here is CSVRQGWTGELFF. In nucleotides, the CDR3 is TGCAGCGTTCGGCAGGGGTGGACCGGGGAGCTGTTTTTT.

This clonotype is a singleton in its sample. The junction shows a germline mismatch at one end, possibly a read error. V gene TRBV19 combines with J gene TRBJ2-7; 13 nucleotides line up with TRBD2. CDR1 LNHDA and CDR2 SQIVND come from the germline V gene (reference sequence). This CDR3 is 16 amino acids long. The CDR3 nucleotides read TGTGCCAGTAGTATGACTAGCGGGAGGCCCTCCGACGAGCAGTACTTC. This encodes CASSMTSGRPSDEQYF.

The chain couples TRBV20-1 to TRBJ2-1, with TRBD1 matching 8 bases. With V trimmed by 4 bases and J by 7 bases, 6 bases remained unmatched. This CDR3 is built from 13 residues. Looked up from germline, CDR1 is DFQATT and CDR2 is SNEGSKA (reference sequence). CDR3: CSANRQGKNEQFF. The DNA of the CDR3 is TGCAGTGCTAATAGACAGGGGAAGAATGAGCAGTTCTTC.

The chain links TRBV28 to TRBJ1-5; 8 nucleotides align to TRBD1. V trimming: 6 bases; J trimming: 1 base; junction bases outside the gene matches: 8. Germline CDR1 reads MDHEN; CDR2 reads SYDVKM. The CDR3 runs to 16 residues. The CDR3 reads CASRGHRGMSNQPQHF. The CDR3 DNA reads TGTGCCAGCAGGGGTCACAGGGGGATGAGCAATCAGCCCCAGCATTTT.

This clonotype has a single count. This CDR3 is CSSGTYNEQFF. The CDR3 DNA sequence: TGCAGTAGCGGGACTTACAATGAGCAGTTCTTC. V is TRBV29-1 and J is TRBJ2-1, with 8 nucleotides matching TRBD2. The CDR3 has 11 residues. Germline V gives CDR1 SQVTM, CDR2 ANQGSEA.

The chain joins TRBV29-1 to TRBJ2-1; 14 positions agree with TRBD2. After removal of 6 bases from V and 8 bases from J, the junction contained 9 bases not matched to a gene. The CDR3 contains 15 residues. Germline CDR1 is SQVTM and CDR2 is ANQGSEA. The CDR3: CSVPRGTSGSDEQFF. The CDR3 DNA is TGCAGCGTCCCAAGGGGGACTAGCGGGAGCGATGAGCAGTTCTTC.

This clonotype occurred once. The genes are TRBV6-5 and TRBJ2-1; weak D call: TRBD2 (7 bases). The germline gives CDR1 MNHEY, CDR2 SVGAGI. The CDR3 length is 15 residues. V was clipped by 4 bases and J by 4 bases, with 14 bases between them. CDR3 loop: CASSSQGGGYNEQFF. Here the CDR3 DNA reads TGTGCCAGCAGTTCACAGGGCGGGGGTTACAATGAGCAGTTCTTC.

The V gene is TRBV5-1, the J gene TRBJ2-2; D gene uncertain. V lost 0 bases, J lost 6 bases, and 6 bases lay in between. Per the germline V gene, CDR1 is SGHRS and CDR2 is YFSETQ. The CDR3 is made up of 13 amino acids. CDR3 coding DNA: TGCGCCAGCAGCTTGGTGGGCGCCGGGGAGCTGTTTTTT. Translation gives CASSLVGAGELFF.

This clonotype has only one observation. The CDR3 DNA reads TGTGCCAGCAGACATATGTTTGAAGCTTTCTTT. It yields the protein CASRHMFEAFF. The chain joins TRBV6-1 to TRBJ1-1; D not resolved. The CDR3 contains 11 residues. V gave up 6 bases and J gave up 7 bases, with 9 bases separating them. Germline V CDR1 and CDR2: MNHNS, SASEGT.

The V gene is TRBV3-1, the J gene TRBJ1-4; no clear D. This CDR3 region has 14 residues. V lost 4 bases, J lost 6 bases, and 12 bases lay in between. Germline V gene sequence: CDR1 LGHDT, CDR2 YNNKEL (reference sequence). CDR3 coding DNA: TGTGCCAGCAGCCGTCGGGTGCGGGATGAAAAACTGTTTTTT. Translating it yields CASSRRVRDEKLFF.

The chain recombines TRBV3-1 with TRBJ1-1, with D maybe TRBD1 (5 bases). In germline, CDR1 is LGHDT, CDR2 YNNKEL (reference sequence). V shed 3 bases and J shed 7 bases, with 6 bases lying between them. CDR3 length equals 11 residues. CDR3 sequence: CASSQRGEAFF. The DNA of the CDR3 is TGTGCCAGCAGCCAGAGGGGTGAAGCTTTCTTT.

The V call is TRBV15, the J call TRBJ1-2; D is unclear. V was cut by 5 bases and J by 4 bases, with 5 bases left in between. Germline CDR1 is LNHNV and CDR2 is YYDKDF (reference sequence). The CDR3 is 11 residues long. CDR3 bases: TGTGCCACCAGCCGCGGCTATGGCTACACCTTC. It specifies CATSRGYGYTF.

The CDR3 DNA reads as TGTGCCAGCTCGCCCGGCCTAGCAGATACGCAGTATTTT. It specifies CASSPGLADTQYF. The rearrangement joins TRBV18 to TRBJ2-3; no firm D call. CDR1 is KGHSH and CDR2 is LQKENI in the germline V gene. The V end lost 6 bases, the J end lost 4 bases, and 11 bases lay between the germline ends. This CDR3 spans 13 amino acids.

This chain connects TRBV28 to TRBJ1-3; possibly TRBD1 for D (6 bases). V was shortened by 8 bases and J by 0 bases, with 14 bases between the two germline ends. The CDR3 is 15 amino acids. The V gene's germline CDR1 is MDHEN and CDR2 SYDVKM. CDR3 DNA sequence: TGTGCCAGCGGGGCGGGGGGCCTCTCTGGAAACACCATATATTTT. This gives the protein CASGAGGLSGNTIYF. The full variable domain, in which reference TRBV28 and TRBJ1-3 provide the parts outside the CDR3, is DVKVTQSSRYLVKRTGEKVFLECVQDMDHENMFWYRQDPGLGLRLIYFSYDVKMKEKGDIPEGYSVSREKKERFSLILESASTNQTSMYLCASGAGGLSGNTIYFGEGSWLTVV.

This clonotype was picked up a small number of times. The chain joins TRBV18 to TRBJ1-1; D remains unclear. Trimming cost V 4 bases and J 5 bases, with 14 bases left between them. The CDR3 extends over 14 amino acids. From germline, CDR1 is KGHSH and CDR2 LQKENI. The CDR3 loop reads CASSHPGPGTEAFF. For the CDR3, the DNA is TGTGCCAGCTCACACCCGGGTCCGGGAACTGAAGCTTTCTTT.

V is TRBV29-1 and J is TRBJ1-1; D remains ambiguous. Germline loops: CDR1 SQVTM, CDR2 ANQGSEA. Trimming removed 2 bases from V and 6 bases from J, with 13 bases in between. CDR3 length: 13 amino acids. Here the CDR3 DNA reads TGCAGCGTTGAACCAGCCGCGTGGGCTGAAGCTTTCTTT. Residues: CSVEPAAWAEAFF. The variable domain in full, with the rest retrieved from reference TRBV29-1 and TRBJ1-1, is SAVISQKPSRDICQRGTSLTIQCQVDSQVTMMFWYRQQPGQSLTLIATANQGSEATYESGFVIDKFPISRPNLTFSTLTVSNMSPEDSSIYLCSVEPAAWAEAFFGQGTRLTVV.

This chain links TRBV5-4 with TRBJ2-7, with a possible D match to TRBD2 (6 bases). The CDR3 consists of 13 residues. The ends were cut back, 10 bases at V and 7 bases at J, with 21 bases in the middle. Germline lookup yields CDR1 SGHNT and CDR2 YYREEE (reference sequence). This CDR3 reads CAGHRDSLGEQYF. The CDR3 DNA follows: TGTGCCGGACACCGGGACTCCCTGGGTGAGCAGTACTTC.

V gene TRBV19 combines with J gene TRBJ2-1; TRBD2 matches at 11 bases. Looked up from germline, CDR1 is LNHDA and CDR2 is SQIVND (reference sequence). The V segment lost 6 bases and the J segment 6 bases; nucleotides outside the gene matches: 25. The CDR3 covers 21 residues. The CDR3 DNA reads TGTGCCAGTAGCCAAGAATTTCCTAGCGGGAGGATTGTGCGCCCAGTCAATGAGCAGTTCTTC. Translating it yields CASSQEFPSGRIVRPVNEQFF. Variable domain in full (rest from reference TRBV19 and TRBJ2-1): DGGITQSPKYLFRKEGQNVTLSCEQNLNHDAMYWYRQDPGQGLRLIYYSQIVNDFQKGDIAEGYSVSREKKESFPLTVTSAQKNPTAFYLCASSQEFPSGRIVRPVNEQFFGPGTRLTVL.

The rearrangement uses TRBV25-1 and TRBJ2-7, with D hard to call. CDR1 MGHDK and CDR2 SYGVNS come from the germline V gene. V lost 0 bases and J lost 3, with 9 bases in between. The CDR3 has 14 amino acids. The CDR3 DNA reads TGTGCCAGCAGTGAATATAAGGGCGGCTACGAGCAGTACTTC. This sequence encodes CASSEYKGGYEQYF.

The genes are TRBV19 and TRBJ1-3; D gene uncertain. CDR3 length: 14 amino acids. Germline CDR1 and CDR2: LNHDA and SQIVND (reference sequence). V lost 4 bases to trimming and J lost 0 bases, with 7 bases between them. DNA of the CDR3: TGTGCCAGTAGTAGGCTACTCTCTGGAAACACCATATATTTT. Protein product: CASSRLLSGNTIYF.